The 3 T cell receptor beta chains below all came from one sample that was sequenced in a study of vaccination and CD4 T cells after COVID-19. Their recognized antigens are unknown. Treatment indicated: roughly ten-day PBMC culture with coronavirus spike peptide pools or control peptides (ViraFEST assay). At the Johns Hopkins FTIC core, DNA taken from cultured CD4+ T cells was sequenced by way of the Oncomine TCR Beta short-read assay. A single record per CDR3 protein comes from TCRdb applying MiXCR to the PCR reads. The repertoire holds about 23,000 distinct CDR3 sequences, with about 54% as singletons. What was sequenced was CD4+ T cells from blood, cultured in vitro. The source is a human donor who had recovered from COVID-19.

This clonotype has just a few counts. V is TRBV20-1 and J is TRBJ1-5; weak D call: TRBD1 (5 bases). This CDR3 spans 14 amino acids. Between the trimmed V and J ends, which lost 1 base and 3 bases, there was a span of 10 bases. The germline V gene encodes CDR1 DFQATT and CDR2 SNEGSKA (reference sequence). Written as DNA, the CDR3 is TGCAGTGCTAGAGTTGCGGGGCCCAATCAGCCCCAGCATTTT. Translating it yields CSARVAGPNQPQHF.

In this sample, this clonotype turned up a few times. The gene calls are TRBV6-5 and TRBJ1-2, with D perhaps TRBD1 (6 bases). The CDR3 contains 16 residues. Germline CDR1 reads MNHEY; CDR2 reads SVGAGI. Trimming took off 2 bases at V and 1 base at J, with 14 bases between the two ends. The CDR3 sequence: CASSYQQGAFNYGYTF. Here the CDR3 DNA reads TGTGCCAGCAGTTACCAACAGGGCGCCTTTAACTATGGCTACACCTTC.

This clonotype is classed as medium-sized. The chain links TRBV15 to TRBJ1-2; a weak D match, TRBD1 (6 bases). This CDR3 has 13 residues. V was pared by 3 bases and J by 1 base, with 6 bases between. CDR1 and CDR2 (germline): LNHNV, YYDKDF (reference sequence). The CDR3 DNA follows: TGTGCCACCAGCAGGGACAGTAACTATGGCTACACCTTC. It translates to CATSRDSNYGYTF. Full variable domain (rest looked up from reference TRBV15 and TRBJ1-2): DAMVIQNPRYQVTQFGKPVTLSCSQTLNHNVMYWYQQKSSQAPKLLFHYYDKDFNNEADTPDNFQSRRPNTSFCFLDIRSPGLGDTAMYLCATSRDSNYGYTFGSGTRLTVV.